This T cell receptor (beta chain) is from a study of blood T cell repertoires in COVID-19. As for the study in general: The origin of the acute and convalescent COVID-19 samples was the United States, Italy and Spain. PBMCs, B-cell-depleted T cells, or T cells provided the cDNA or gDNA that made up the material.

The CDR3 contains 17 residues. CDR1 and CDR2 from the germline V gene are LGHDT and YNNKEL (reference sequence). The V gene lost 2 bases and the J gene lost 1 base, with 17 bases spanning the gap. Sequencing used immunoSEQ multiplex PCR; TCRdb keeps in-frame clones, though not all of them. The sample has more than 12,000 clones; approximately 91% are singletons. V and J are TRBV3-1 (or the pseudogene TRBV3-2) and TRBJ2-5; D is possibly TRBD1 (5 bases). The clonotype comes from a woman in her sixties or seventies in a cohort sampled during active or convalescent COVID-19. Sample: peripheral blood. CDR3 DNA sequence: TGTGCCAGCAGCCAAAAGAGAATAGGGGCAGCCCAAGAGACCCAGTACTTC. Translation gives CASSQKRIGAAQETQYF.